The sequence of this T cell receptor beta chain was determined in a study of early stage breast cancer tumors. Overall study context: Among around 12 ER+/PR+/HER2- tumors, eight were ductal, four lobular.

This CDR3 is 13 amino acids long. J lost 9 bases, V lost 5 bases, and 7 bases had no gene match. Germline assignment: CDR1 MNHEY and CDR2 SVGAGI. Study results and caveats: Commonly generated sequences made up most enriched TCRB sequences shared between patients.

Roughly 18-55 mg of tissue was diced for each tumor. TCRdb keeps only in-frame clones here, not all; method: immunoSEQ multiplex PCR. Of under 13,000 clones listed, about 81% were seen once; the top ten hold approximately 13%. A remark on this clone: Antigen: not known.

The J gene is TRBJ2-4, the V gene TRBV6-5; TRBD1 matches 7 bases. Material: breast tumor tissue. This clonotype was sampled from a person aged 65-85 years with breast cancer. The chain's CDR3 is CASSRLGQSIQYF. The DNA of the CDR3 is TGTGCCAGCAGTAGACTGGGACAGAGCATTCAGTACTTC.